This is a list of T cell receptor beta chains from one sample in a study of shared clonotypes between healthy human individuals. Data came from immunoSEQ multiplex PCR; TCRdb stores just in-frame clones and leaves some out. The profile shows 2,500,000 or so clones, approximately 93% of them singletons. Material: naive CD4+ T cells from PBMCs. The receptors stem from a man younger than 30 in good health. Some clones in this sample may be carry-over from other donors' samples. Both conserved end residues are part of each CDR3. The order of the fields is D gene, clone size, J gene, V gene, CDR3 protein, CDR3 DNA. A D gene is named only where the DNA matches it firmly. The size field is filled for only some rows; it gives once, few, many or a size class.

D gene: TRBD1; clone size: NA; J gene: TRBJ1-4; V gene: TRBV6-1; CDR3 protein: CASSELGQGVEKLFF; CDR3 DNA: TGTGCCAGCAGTGAATTGGGACAGGGTGTGGAAAAACTGTTTTTT
D gene: NA; clone size: NA; J gene: TRBJ2-5; V gene: TRBV5-1; CDR3 protein: CASSPGRGQETQYF; CDR3 DNA: TGCGCCAGCAGCCCTGGACGGGGACAAGAGACCCAGTACTTC
D gene: NA; clone size: few; J gene: TRBJ1-3; V gene: TRBV4-2; CDR3 protein: CASSQEGNRLGNTIYF; CDR3 DNA: TGTGCCAGCAGCCAAGAAGGCAACAGGCTAGGAAACACCATATATTTT
D gene: NA; clone size: NA; J gene: TRBJ2-6; V gene: TRBV28; CDR3 protein: CASTRPLSGANVLTF; CDR3 DNA: TGTGCCAGCACCCGTCCCCTCTCTGGGGCCAACGTCCTGACTTTC
D gene: TRBD2; clone size: NA; J gene: TRBJ2-7; V gene: TRBV7-2; CDR3 protein: CASSLVGLAALYEQYF; CDR3 DNA: TGTGCCAGCAGCTTAGTAGGACTAGCGGCCCTCTACGAGCAGTACTTC
D gene: TRBD1; clone size: NA; J gene: TRBJ2-1; V gene: TRBV9; CDR3 protein: CASSVSGTGSYNEQFF; CDR3 DNA: TGTGCCAGCAGCGTATCAGGGACAGGGAGTTACAATGAGCAGTTCTTC
D gene: NA; clone size: NA; J gene: TRBJ2-7; V gene: TRBV7-2; CDR3 protein: CASSSFRSGAYEQYF; CDR3 DNA: TGTGCCAGCAGCTCCTTCCGGTCCGGAGCATACGAGCAGTACTTC
D gene: NA; clone size: NA; J gene: TRBJ1-1; V gene: TRBV10-3; CDR3 protein: CAIAGQLNTEAFF; CDR3 DNA: TGTGCCATCGCTGGACAGTTGAACACTGAAGCTTTCTTT
D gene: TRBD1; clone size: NA; J gene: TRBJ1-4; V gene: TRBV28; CDR3 protein: CANTGVPTNEKLFF; CDR3 DNA: TGTGCCAATACAGGGGTCCCAACTAATGAAAAACTGTTTTTT
D gene: NA; clone size: NA; J gene: TRBJ2-1; V gene: TRBV5-1; CDR3 protein: CASSFGYNEQFF; CDR3 DNA: TGCGCCAGCAGCTTCGGTTACAATGAGCAGTTCTTC
D gene: NA; clone size: NA; J gene: TRBJ1-3; V gene: TRBV13; CDR3 protein: CASRRNGESGNTIYF; CDR3 DNA: TGTGCCAGCAGACGGAACGGGGAGTCGGGAAACACCATATATTTT
D gene: NA; clone size: NA; J gene: TRBJ2-2; V gene: TRBV30; CDR3 protein: CAWSPGVGTGELFF; CDR3 DNA: TGTGCCTGGAGCCCCGGAGTCGGCACCGGGGAGCTGTTTTTT
D gene: NA; clone size: NA; J gene: TRBJ2-5; V gene: TRBV2; CDR3 protein: CASGRDQGGGQETQYF; CDR3 DNA: TGTGCCAGCGGCCGGGACCAGGGAGGGGGCCAAGAGACCCAGTACTTC
D gene: NA; clone size: NA; J gene: TRBJ1-5; V gene: TRBV7-3; CDR3 protein: CASSPTLGTGSGQPQHF; CDR3 DNA: TGTGCCAGCAGTCCTACATTGGGCACAGGGTCAGGGCAGCCCCAGCATTTT
D gene: NA; clone size: NA; J gene: TRBJ2-6; V gene: TRBV7-2; CDR3 protein: CASRETPTGANVLTF; CDR3 DNA: TGTGCCAGCAGGGAGACTCCTACCGGGGCCAACGTCCTGACTTTC
D gene: NA; clone size: NA; J gene: TRBJ2-5; V gene: TRBV18; CDR3 protein: CASSPGVQETQYF; CDR3 DNA: TGTGCCAGCTCACCCGGAGTACAAGAGACCCAGTACTTC
D gene: NA; clone size: NA; J gene: TRBJ1-2; V gene: TRBV4-1; CDR3 protein: CASSQDWGQGQYGYTF; CDR3 DNA: TGCGCCAGCAGCCAAGATTGGGGGCAGGGTCAATATGGCTACACCTTC
D gene: TRBD2; clone size: NA; J gene: TRBJ2-5; V gene: TRBV5-1; CDR3 protein: CASSPLSGRAVETQYF; CDR3 DNA: TGCGCCAGCAGCCCACTTAGCGGGAGGGCCGTAGAGACCCAGTACTTC
D gene: NA; clone size: NA; J gene: TRBJ2-1; V gene: TRBV28; CDR3 protein: CASSLRGVNEQFF; CDR3 DNA: TGTGCCAGCAGTTTGCGCGGGGTCAATGAGCAGTTCTTC
D gene: TRBD2; clone size: NA; J gene: TRBJ2-7; V gene: TRBV9; CDR3 protein: CASSVGRGDEQYF; CDR3 DNA: TGTGCCAGCAGCGTAGGACGGGGGGACGAGCAGTACTTC
D gene: NA; clone size: NA; J gene: TRBJ2-4; V gene: TRBV28; CDR3 protein: CASREKNIQYF; CDR3 DNA: TGTGCCAGCAGGGAAAAAAACATTCAGTACTTC
D gene: NA; clone size: NA; J gene: TRBJ1-4; V gene: TRBV4-2; CDR3 protein: CASSRARGLTNEKLFF; CDR3 DNA: TGTGCCAGCAGCCGGGCGCGGGGTTTAACTAATGAAAAACTGTTTTTT
D gene: NA; clone size: NA; J gene: TRBJ2-7; V gene: TRBV14; CDR3 protein: CASSQRDFLTPSYEQYF; CDR3 DNA: TGTGCCAGCAGCCAACGGGACTTTCTAACCCCCTCCTACGAGCAGTACTTC
D gene: NA; clone size: NA; J gene: TRBJ1-2; V gene: TRBV2; CDR3 protein: CASLSGTVYGYTF; CDR3 DNA: TGTGCCAGCCTTTCAGGGACGGTCTATGGCTACACCTTC
D gene: NA; clone size: NA; J gene: TRBJ1-4; V gene: TRBV18; CDR3 protein: CASSPGQPREKLFF; CDR3 DNA: TGTGCCAGCTCACCAGGGCAGCCTAGAGAAAAACTGTTTTTT
D gene: NA; clone size: NA; J gene: TRBJ1-3; V gene: TRBV4-1; CDR3 protein: CASSQDLLSGGGGNTIYF; CDR3 DNA: TGCGCCAGCAGCCAAGATCTTCTTTCAGGTGGTGGGGGAAACACCATATATTTT
D gene: NA; clone size: NA; J gene: TRBJ2-1; V gene: TRBV4-3; CDR3 protein: CASSQGRLTASSYNEQFF; CDR3 DNA: TGCGCCAGCAGCCAAGGGAGACTAACAGCGAGCTCCTACAATGAGCAGTTCTTC
D gene: NA; clone size: NA; J gene: TRBJ2-7; V gene: TRBV11-2; CDR3 protein: CASSLAPDSSYEQYF; CDR3 DNA: TGTGCCAGCAGCTTAGCCCCGGACAGCTCCTACGAGCAGTACTTC
D gene: TRBD1; clone size: once; J gene: TRBJ1-1; V gene: TRBV6-5; CDR3 protein: CASWVTGLNTEAFF; CDR3 DNA: TGTGCCAGCTGGGTGACAGGGTTGAACACTGAAGCTTTCTTT
D gene: NA; clone size: NA; J gene: TRBJ1-5; V gene: TRBV10-3; CDR3 protein: CASSFSRGKANQPQHF; CDR3 DNA: TGTGCCAGCAGTTTCTCCAGGGGAAAGGCCAATCAGCCCCAGCATTTT
D gene: TRBD2; clone size: NA; J gene: TRBJ2-3; V gene: TRBV7-9; CDR3 protein: CASSLRTSGTDTQYF; CDR3 DNA: TGTGCCAGCAGCCTAAGGACTAGCGGCACAGATACGCAGTATTTT
D gene: NA; clone size: NA; J gene: TRBJ2-3; V gene: TRBV13; CDR3 protein: CASSNSYTQYF; CDR3 DNA: TGTGCCAGCAGCAACTCTTATACGCAGTATTTT
D gene: NA; clone size: NA; J gene: TRBJ1-2; V gene: TRBV5-1; CDR3 protein: CASSLDLMGNYGYTF; CDR3 DNA: TGCGCCAGCAGCTTGGACCTTATGGGGAACTATGGCTACACCTTC
D gene: TRBD2; clone size: NA; J gene: TRBJ2-5; V gene: TRBV7-6; CDR3 protein: CASSLAPRRALAGLLETQYF; CDR3 DNA: TGTGCCAGCAGCTTAGCCCCAAGACGCGCCCTAGCGGGACTTCTAGAGACCCAGTACTTC
D gene: TRBD1; clone size: NA; J gene: TRBJ1-1; V gene: TRBV30; CDR3 protein: CAWNPGRFGTAYTEAFF; CDR3 DNA: TGTGCCTGGAATCCAGGGAGATTCGGGACAGCATACACTGAAGCTTTCTTT
D gene: TRBD2; clone size: NA; J gene: TRBJ2-1; V gene: TRBV6-9; CDR3 protein: CASSSWLAGVSCNEQFF; CDR3 DNA: TGTGCCAGCAGTTCCTGGCTAGCGGGAGTCTCGTGCAATGAGCAGTTCTTC
D gene: TRBD2; clone size: NA; J gene: TRBJ2-3; V gene: TRBV29-1; CDR3 protein: CSALGGRAPDTQYF; CDR3 DNA: TGCAGCGCCCTGGGCGGGAGGGCCCCAGATACGCAGTATTTT
D gene: NA; clone size: NA; J gene: TRBJ1-1; V gene: TRBV5-4; CDR3 protein: CASSLEPPNTEAFF; CDR3 DNA: TGTGCCAGCAGCTTGGAACCGCCGAACACTGAAGCTTTCTTT
D gene: NA; clone size: NA; J gene: TRBJ1-1; V gene: TRBV28; CDR3 protein: CASSLRRGGTEAFF; CDR3 DNA: TGTGCCAGCAGCTTACGACGGGGGGGCACTGAAGCTTTCTTT
D gene: TRBD2; clone size: NA; J gene: TRBJ2-7; V gene: TRBV9; CDR3 protein: CASSVTGEGPYEQYF; CDR3 DNA: TGTGCCAGCAGCGTGACGGGGGAGGGCCCTTACGAGCAGTACTTC
D gene: NA; clone size: NA; J gene: TRBJ1-1; V gene: TRBV7-8; CDR3 protein: CASSLDGASPVNTEAFF; CDR3 DNA: TGTGCCAGCAGCTTAGACGGAGCCTCACCCGTGAACACTGAAGCTTTCTTT
D gene: NA; clone size: few; J gene: TRBJ1-4; V gene: TRBV9; CDR3 protein: CASSAMEGSNEKLFF; CDR3 DNA: TGTGCCAGCAGCGCAATGGAGGGGAGTAATGAAAAACTGTTTTTT
D gene: NA; clone size: NA; J gene: TRBJ1-4; V gene: TRBV5-1; CDR3 protein: CASSLSGVNEKLFF; CDR3 DNA: TGCGCCAGCAGCTTATCAGGGGTTAATGAAAAACTGTTTTTT
D gene: NA; clone size: NA; J gene: TRBJ1-1; V gene: TRBV10-3; CDR3 protein: CAIQTVMGNTEAFF; CDR3 DNA: TGTGCCATCCAAACCGTGATGGGGAACACTGAAGCTTTCTTT
D gene: TRBD2; clone size: once; J gene: TRBJ2-7; V gene: TRBV25-1; CDR3 protein: CASSALGLADSYEQYF; CDR3 DNA: TGTGCCAGCAGTGCTTTAGGGCTAGCGGACTCCTACGAGCAGTACTTC
D gene: NA; clone size: NA; J gene: TRBJ1-1; V gene: TRBV5-1; CDR3 protein: CASSLGGPGTEAFF; CDR3 DNA: TGCGCCAGCAGCTTGGGCGGACCTGGAACTGAAGCTTTCTTT
D gene: TRBD1; clone size: NA; J gene: TRBJ2-3; V gene: TRBV25-1; CDR3 protein: CASSDPPGTGSTDTQYF; CDR3 DNA: TGTGCCAGCAGTGACCCCCCGGGGACAGGGTCGACAGATACGCAGTATTTT
D gene: TRBD2; clone size: NA; J gene: TRBJ2-2; V gene: TRBV9; CDR3 protein: CASSVAFGREGPGELFF; CDR3 DNA: TGTGCCAGCAGCGTAGCTTTTGGGCGGGAGGGCCCCGGGGAGCTGTTTTTT
D gene: NA; clone size: once; J gene: TRBJ2-7; V gene: TRBV6-5; CDR3 protein: CASSYAPDRSGEQYF; CDR3 DNA: TGTGCCAGCAGTTATGCCCCCGACAGGTCTGGGGAGCAGTACTTC
D gene: NA; clone size: NA; J gene: TRBJ2-5; V gene: TRBV18; CDR3 protein: CASSPPSLDEGTQYF; CDR3 DNA: TGTGCCAGCTCACCACCGAGTTTGGACGAGGGAACCCAGTACTTC
D gene: TRBD2; clone size: NA; J gene: TRBJ2-3; V gene: TRBV2; CDR3 protein: CASRLAVSTDTQYF; CDR3 DNA: TGTGCCAGCCGGCTAGCGGTTAGCACAGATACGCAGTATTTT
D gene: NA; clone size: NA; J gene: TRBJ2-3; V gene: TRBV28; CDR3 protein: CASSFLSTDTQYF; CDR3 DNA: TGTGCCAGCAGTTTCTTAAGCACAGATACGCAGTATTTT
D gene: TRBD1; clone size: NA; J gene: TRBJ1-1; V gene: TRBV7-6; CDR3 protein: CASSKQGVNTEAFF; CDR3 DNA: TGTGCCAGCAGCAAACAGGGGGTGAACACTGAAGCTTTCTTT
D gene: TRBD1; clone size: NA; J gene: TRBJ1-4; V gene: TRBV28; CDR3 protein: CASSQGGATNEKLFF; CDR3 DNA: TGTGCCAGCAGTCAGGGGGGGGCAACTAATGAAAAACTGTTTTTT
D gene: NA; clone size: NA; J gene: TRBJ1-5; V gene: TRBV5-6; CDR3 protein: CASSLRNTGQPQHF; CDR3 DNA: TGTGCCAGCAGCTTAAGAAATACGGGTCAGCCCCAGCATTTT